The 10 T cell receptor beta chains given below trace back to one sample, sequenced in a study of CD8+CD57+ T cells in acquired aplastic anemia. TCR beta VDJ and CDR3 profiling used genomic DNA as template. TCRdb reprocessed the reads via MiXCR and lists one record per CDR3 protein. This table holds 200,000 or so distinct CDR3 sequences, more than 55% found once. The sequenced patients had an expansion of CD8+CD57+ cells seen by flow cytometry. The sample comprised sorted CD4+, CD8+, or CD8+CD57+ T cells (not recorded which) from PBMCs. The source is a human donor with aplastic anemia.

The chain carries TRBV20-1 and TRBJ2-7, with 12 bases identical to TRBD2. The CDR3 loop spans 16 amino acids. CDR1 and CDR2 (germline): DFQATT, SNEGSKA (reference sequence). V shed 5 bases, J shed 2 bases, and the junction held 10 bases outside the gene matches. The CDR3 sequence is CSAGKTSGGTTYEQYF. The CDR3 DNA sequence: TGCAGTGCTGGGAAGACTAGCGGGGGAACCACCTACGAGCAGTACTTC.

This clonotype was recorded a few times. This chain links TRBV7-9 with TRBJ2-1, with D tentatively TRBD1 (6 bases). This CDR3 has 12 residues. V gave up 5 bases and J gave up 10 bases, with 12 bases separating them. The V gene's germline CDR1 is SEHNR and CDR2 FQNEAQ (reference sequence). The chain's CDR3 is CASSGRGYEQFF. For the CDR3, the DNA is TGTGCCAGCAGCGGTAGGGGGTACGAGCAGTTCTTC. Drawing the rest from reference TRBV7-9 and TRBJ2-1, the complete variable domain is DTGVSQNPRHKITKRGQNVTFRCDPISEHNRLYWYRQTLGQGPEFLTYFQNEAQLEKSRLLSDRFSAERPKGSFSTLEIQRTEQGDSAMYLCASSGRGYEQFFGPGTRLTVL.

The rearrangement joins TRBV2 to TRBJ1-2; D is undetermined. The CDR3 is 11 residues long. V was cut by 5 bases and J by 5 bases, with 6 bases left in between. The V gene's germline CDR1 is SNHLY and CDR2 FYNNEI. Here the CDR3 reads CASSSRYGYTF. CDR3 in DNA: TGTGCCAGCAGTTCACGGTATGGCTACACCTTC.

The chain joins TRBV7-9 to TRBJ2-1, with TRBD2 identical over 9 bases. The assigned J gene may be wrong: the sequence end matches TRBJ2-5 better. From germline, CDR1 is SEHNR and CDR2 FQNEAQ (reference sequence). This CDR3 spans 15 amino acids. The CDR3 sequence is CASSLTSAGGVAQYF. DNA of the CDR3: TGTGCCAGCAGCTTAACCTCCGCGGGGGGGGTGGCCCAGTACTTC.

The chain combines TRBV29-1 with TRBJ1-2, with a weak D call TRBD1 (5 bases). Per the germline V gene, CDR1 is SQVTM and CDR2 is ANQGSEA. The V and J ends lost 3 bases and 5 bases respectively, with 10 bases between them. The CDR3 totals 12 residues. The DNA of the CDR3 is TGCAGCGTTGATGGGGGAGAGTATGGCTACACCTTC. It specifies CSVDGGEYGYTF.

V usage is TRBV12-3 or TRBV12-4 and J usage is TRBJ2-1; weak D call: TRBD2 (5 bases). This CDR3 is 13 amino acids long. The V end was cut by 6 bases, the J end by 8 bases, with 14 bases between. CDR3 sequence: CASSSREIDEQFF. In nucleotides, the CDR3 is TGTGCCAGCAGCTCCCGGGAAATCGATGAGCAGTTCTTC.

The chain is built from TRBV5-6 and TRBJ2-2; 7 positions match TRBD1. The CDR3 length is 14 residues. The junction had 7 bases not matched to a gene; V was cut back by 4 bases and J by 7 bases. Germline CDR1 SGHDT, CDR2 YYEEEE. The CDR3 reads CASSHDREHGELFF. The CDR3 DNA is TGTGCCAGCAGCCATGACAGGGAGCACGGGGAGCTGTTTTTT.

This chain uses TRBV7-9 with TRBJ2-7, with D perhaps assigned TRBD1 or TRBD2 (5 bases each). The V gene's germline CDR1 is SEHNR and CDR2 FQNEAQ (reference sequence). Trimming pared 1 base from V and 3 bases from J, leaving 22 bases between. This CDR3 comprises 18 residues. This CDR3 reads CASSLVGVGTRTRYEQYF. CDR3 nucleotides: TGTGCCAGCAGCTTAGTAGGGGTCGGGACGAGGACCCGCTACGAGCAGTACTTC.

This clonotype was seen many times. The chain employs TRBV2 and TRBJ2-1, with D possibly TRBD2 on 5 matching bases. With 0 bases removed from V and 8 bases from J, the gap between germline ends came to 8 bases. The CDR3 runs to 13 residues. The germline gives CDR1 SNHLY, CDR2 FYNNEI. This chain's CDR3 is CASSEATGYEQFF. In DNA, the CDR3 is TGTGCCAGCAGTGAAGCGACGGGGTATGAGCAGTTCTTC. Based on the CDR3 plus reference TRBV2 and TRBJ2-1, the full variable domain is EPEVTQTPSHQVTQMGQEVILRCVPISNHLYFYWYRQILGQKVEFLVSFYNNEISEKSEIFDDQFSVERPDGSNFTLKIRSTKLEDSAMYFCASSEATGYEQFFGPGTRLTVL.

V gene TRBV7-7 combines with J gene TRBJ2-5; 7 bases line up with TRBD2. Looked up from germline, CDR1 is SSHAT and CDR2 is FNYEAQ (reference sequence). The CDR3 is made up of 16 amino acids. Losses at the gene ends were 5 bases for V and 1 base for J; bases not matched to a gene: 10. CDR3 sequence: CASSPLRSSGQETQYF. The CDR3 DNA reads TGTGCCAGCAGCCCCCTCAGGTCTAGCGGCCAAGAGACCCAGTACTTC.